One sample yielded the 18 T cell receptor beta chains listed below, sequenced in a study of CD8 T cells in Susac syndrome. RNA totalling about 0.45 to 1 ug underwent reverse transcription with random hexamers. TCRdb ran MiXCR on the immunoSEQ multiplex PCR reads and lists one entry per CDR3 protein. The data contain roughly 140,000 distinct CDR3 sequences, approximately 94% of them singletons. The sample consisted of CD8+ T cells from PBMCs. These TCRs come from a human donor with multiple sclerosis.

The chain carries TRBV24-1 and TRBJ2-3, with D tentatively TRBD2 (7 bases). Germline CDR1 and CDR2: KGHDR and SFDVKD. CDR3 length: 16 amino acids. V was trimmed by 5 bases and J by 5 bases, leaving 19 bases between them. The CDR3, as DNA: TGTGCCACCAGTGCTCGCGGGGGCGGATCCCGAGATACGCAGTATTTT. This encodes CATSARGGGSRDTQYF.

The chain carries TRBV6-4 and TRBJ2-1, with 7 nucleotides matching TRBD2. The CDR3 spans 14 residues. Germline CDR1 and CDR2: MRHNA and SNTAGT. Trimming took 4 bases from V and 2 from J; bases not matched to a gene: 2. Here the CDR3 DNA reads TGTGCCAGCAGTGGGGGGGGACCCTACAATGAGCAGTTCTTC. It is translated as CASSGGGPYNEQFF.

The V call is TRBV29-1, the J call TRBJ2-7; TRBD2 might be the D (6 bases). Deletions cut 0 bases from V and 0 bases from J, with 18 bases between. Germline CDR1 SQVTM, CDR2 ANQGSEA. The CDR3 has 17 amino acids. The chain's CDR3 is CSVEDKWGVGSSYEQYF. The CDR3 DNA reads TGCAGCGTTGAAGATAAGTGGGGGGTAGGAAGCTCCTACGAGCAGTACTTC.

The chain carries TRBV7-9 and TRBJ1-2; D call uncertain. This CDR3 has 14 amino acids. CDR1 is SEHNR, CDR2 FQNEAQ, per germline (reference sequence). Between the trimmed V and J ends, which lost 5 bases and 4 bases, there was a span of 14 bases. This chain's CDR3 is CASSPPAAGYGYTF. The CDR3 nucleotides read TGTGCCAGCAGCCCCCCCGCCGCCGGCTATGGCTACACCTTC.

In its sample, this clonotype was seen once. The chain joins TRBV5-6 to TRBJ1-5, with a possible D match to TRBD1 (6 bases). V was pared by 0 bases and J by 3 bases, with 19 bases between. The CDR3 length is 18 residues. Per the germline V gene, CDR1 is SGHDT and CDR2 is YYEEEE. CDR3 coding DNA: TGTGCCAGCAGCTTGGGAGGGCAGGGGTGGACTTACAATCAGCCCCAGCATTTT. Its translation: CASSLGGQGWTYNQPQHF.

The chain combines TRBV7-8 with TRBJ1-5; no firm D call. Looked up from germline, CDR1 is SGHVS and CDR2 is FQNEAQ. This CDR3 is 15 amino acids long. The V gene lost 1 base and the J gene lost 0 bases, with 7 bases spanning the gap. The CDR3 reads CASSLGVNSNQPQHF. In DNA, the CDR3 is TGTGCCAGCAGCTTAGGGGTAAATAGCAATCAGCCCCAGCATTTT. Full variable domain (outside the CDR3, taken from reference TRBV7-8 and TRBJ1-5): GAGVSQSPRYKVAKRGQDVALRCDPISGHVSLFWYQQALGQGPEFLTYFQNEAQLDKSGLPSDRFFAERPEGSVSTLKIQRTQQEDSAVYLCASSLGVNSNQPQHFGDGTRLSIL.

The chain joins TRBV27 to TRBJ2-7, with 9 bases matching TRBD1. Trimming cost V 8 bases and J 5 bases; bases outside gene matches: 4. CDR1 is MNHEY, CDR2 SMNVEV, per germline (reference sequence). This CDR3 region has 12 residues. CDR3 nucleotide sequence: TGTGCCAGCTGGGACAGGGCCCACGAGCAGTACTTC. It translates to CASWDRAHEQYF.

The chain employs TRBV5-6 and TRBJ2-3; possible D gene TRBD2, 5 bases. Germline assignment: CDR1 SGHDT and CDR2 YYEEEE. This CDR3 contains 14 residues. Trimming stripped 4 bases from V and 6 bases from J, with 15 bases between. The CDR3 sequence is CASSHGRWYDTQYF. The DNA for the CDR3 is TGTGCCAGCAGCCATGGGAGATGGTATGATACGCAGTATTTT.

The chain recombines TRBV7-3 with TRBJ2-3; D gene unclear. Germline CDR1 and CDR2: SGHTA and FQGTGA. The CDR3 is 15 amino acids. V dropped 0 bases and J dropped 0 bases, with 7 bases sitting between them. CDR3: CASSLTVRSTDTQYF. DNA of the CDR3: TGTGCCAGCAGCTTAACGGTGCGGAGCACAGATACGCAGTATTTT.

This clonotype was observed a handful of times. The chain is built from TRBV11-2 and TRBJ2-7; TRBD1 matches at 8 bases. Germline V gene lookup returns CDR1 SGHAT and CDR2 FQNNGV. With V trimmed by 4 bases and J by 0 bases, 5 bases remained unmatched. The CDR3 loop spans 15 amino acids. The CDR3 region has the DNA TGTGCCAGCAGCTCGGACAGGGCGAACTCCTACGAGCAGTACTTC. Translated: CASSSDRANSYEQYF.

The chain uses TRBV7-6 and TRBJ2-7; 13 bases align to TRBD2. Germline assignment: CDR1 SGHVS and CDR2 FNYEAQ. Trimming cost V 4 bases and J 4 bases; bases outside gene matches: 4. The CDR3 is made up of 15 amino acids. The CDR3 spells CASSSTSGGQYEQYF. CDR3 bases: TGTGCCAGCAGCTCGACTAGCGGGGGGCAATACGAGCAGTACTTC.

V and J are TRBV5-1 and TRBJ2-1, with D maybe TRBD2 (5 bases). The CDR3 loop spans 19 amino acids. V lost 2 bases to trimming and J lost 5 bases, with 26 bases between them. Germline V gene data show CDR1 as SGHRS and CDR2 as YFSETQ. CDR3 coding DNA: TGCGCCAGCAGCTTAGGTAGCGTGGTGGCGCCCCCGGAGGACAATGAGCAGTTCTTC. Translated, it gives CASSLGSVVAPPEDNEQFF.

The CDR3, as DNA: TGTGCCAGCAGCGTAGGCGGTCTTGAAGAGACCCAGTACTTC. The encoded protein is CASSVGGLEETQYF. J is TRBJ2-5 and V is TRBV9; D call uncertain. The CDR3 spans 14 residues. CDR1 and CDR2 (germline): SGDLS, YYNGEE. The V end lost 0 bases, the J end lost 3 bases, and 9 bases lay between the germline ends.

The V gene is TRBV9, the J gene TRBJ2-1, with D possibly matching TRBD2 (7 bases). The V end lost 4 bases, the J end lost 4 bases, and 15 bases lay between the germline ends. The V gene's germline CDR1 is SGDLS and CDR2 YYNGEE. This CDR3 spans 15 amino acids. CDR3: CASSPGGTIYNEQFF. CDR3 nucleotide sequence: TGTGCCAGCAGCCCCGGGGGGACAATTTACAATGAGCAGTTCTTC.

The genes are TRBV30 and TRBJ2-1; D could derive from TRBD1 or TRBD2 (5 bases each). The ends were cut back, 1 base at V and 0 bases at J, with 10 bases in the middle. The germline CDR1 and CDR2 sequences are GTSNPN and SVGIG (reference sequence). CDR3 length: 15 residues. Written as DNA, the CDR3 is TGTGCCTGGAGTGCGGGACGAAGCTCCTACAATGAGCAGTTCTTC. It encodes CAWSAGRSSYNEQFF.

The rearrangement links TRBV5-6 to TRBJ2-7, with 7 bases fitting TRBD2. V dropped 2 bases and J dropped 3; count of bases not matched to a gene: 5. Germline CDR1 and CDR2: SGHDT and YYEEEE. The CDR3 contains 14 residues. The CDR3 sequence is CASSLGGEGYEQYF. The CDR3, as DNA: TGTGCCAGCAGCTTAGGAGGGGAGGGCTACGAGCAGTACTTC.

The J gene is TRBJ1-2, the V gene TRBV5-4; 8 nucleotides align to TRBD1. This CDR3 comprises 16 residues. From germline, CDR1 is SGHNT and CDR2 YYREEE (reference sequence). Losses at the gene ends were 3 bases for V and 3 bases for J; bases not matched to a gene: 10. CDR3 in DNA: TGTGCCAGCAGCTGGAGTGACAGGGGAAATGACTATGGCTACACCTTC. This encodes CASSWSDRGNDYGYTF.

The chain carries TRBV30 and TRBJ1-2, with D possibly matching TRBD1 (5 bases). The CDR3 loop spans 17 amino acids. The germline V gene encodes CDR1 GTSNPN and CDR2 SVGIG (reference sequence). Trimming left V 3 bases short and J 2 bases short, with 22 bases between. CDR3 in amino acids: CAWRSLRQLLKNYGYTF. CDR3 DNA sequence: TGTGCCTGGAGGTCGCTGAGACAGCTTCTAAAGAACTATGGCTACACCTTC.